The entry below gives a single TCR beta chain sequence along with its context. Its target antigen remains unknown. Per-base qualities were not stored, and no clone one base away is much larger. Read against the paper, the sample's time point label means: week 5, during vaccination. Every vaccine dose consisted of 300 ug of a 20-mer mutant IDH1 peptide in Montanide, administered subcutaneously together with topical imiquimod. Donors had newly diagnosed WHO grade 3 or 4 IDH1-mutant astrocytomas with loss of nuclear ATRX. The samples were drawn from NOA16, a multicentre, single-arm, open-label phase I trial in Germany that tested a mutant IDH1 peptide vaccine in humans for the first time. Genomic DNA for TCRB sequencing was extracted from EDTA blood using the DNeasy Blood and Tissue Kit. The source of the sample is a study of a mutant IDH1 vaccine in newly diagnosed glioma listed by TCRdb under 2021. In terms of the full investigation: Patients were given eight vaccinations, in weeks 1, 3, 5, 7, 11, 15, 19 and 23, which matched visits V03 through V10. Longitudinal TCRB deep sequencing was done for some 26 treated patients, wherever samples were available for exploratory analyses. Prior to enrollment, patients had been given standard therapy consisting of radiotherapy alone, temozolomide alone, or radiochemotherapy with temozolomide, with the combination given to most patients. Vaccination was initiated 4-6 weeks after radiotherapy alone, or concurrently with temozolomide cycles in the chemotherapy-containing groups. Peripheral blood samples were drawn at six visits, namely V03 (baseline), V05, V07, V10, V12 and V13. The roughly 33 treated patients were roughly 62% male and 37.5% female, with a mean age of around 40 years. General study outcomes and caveats: Immune responses induced by the vaccine were seen in 90% to 95% of patients across multiple MHC alleles. The authors noted that analyses of patient blood samples could not be reproduced because of sample limitations. Selection of PBMC samples for TCRB deep sequencing was based on availability. Pseudoprogression seemed to be unrelated to changes in the top peripheral T cell clonotypes found by TCRB sequencing.

Receptor libraries were prepared by the immunoSEQ multiplex PCR assay. Following the manufacturer's protocol, the hsTCRB Kit was used to amplify rearranged TCR beta chain sequences. An Illumina MiSeq was used to sequence the TCRB libraries. For the original study's pipeline: Demultiplexing, trimming and gene mapping were performed with the kit vendor's proprietary platform. TCRdb carries this immuneACCESS record with in-frame sequences only. Its versions omit some clonotypes, under half of them owing to an unresolved V gene in the studies checked, with the rest unexplained. The D gene and trimming were derived from the DNA, and the V and J assignments and clone size from that table. In this sample the table shows some 33,000 clones, roughly 50% of which occur a single time. 9.5% to 12% of the sample lies in the top ten. This clonotype was obtained from a woman aged 18-29 years with glioma. The starting material was PBMCs, obtained from a glioma patient whose treatment included an IDH1 peptide vaccine.

The bases read TGTGCCAGTAGTATATTGCCGGTAAACTATGGCTACACCTTC. The translation is CASSILPVNYGYTF. This chain is built from TRBV19 and TRBJ1-2; the D gene is unclear. The CDR3 runs 14 residues from the cysteine to the phenylalanine. The read is trimmed to its CDR3 DNA, 42 bases read in frame from base 1. The germline V gene (reference sequence) specifies LNHDA as CDR1 and SQIVND as CDR2. V loses 2 bases of germline sequence and J loses 2 bases, and the interval between the two ends is 9 bases.